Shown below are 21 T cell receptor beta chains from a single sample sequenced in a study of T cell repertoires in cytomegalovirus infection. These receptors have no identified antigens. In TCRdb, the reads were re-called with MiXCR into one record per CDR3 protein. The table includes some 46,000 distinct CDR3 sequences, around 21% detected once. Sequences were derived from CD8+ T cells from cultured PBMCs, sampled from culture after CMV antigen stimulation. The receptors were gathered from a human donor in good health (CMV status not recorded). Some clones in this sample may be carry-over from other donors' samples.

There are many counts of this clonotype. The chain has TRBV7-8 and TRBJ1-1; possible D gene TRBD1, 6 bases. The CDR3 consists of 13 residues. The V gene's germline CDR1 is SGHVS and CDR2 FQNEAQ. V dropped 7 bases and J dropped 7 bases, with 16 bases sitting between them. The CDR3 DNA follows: TGTGCCAGCACCTCGGCATCACAGGGTGAAGCTTTCTTT. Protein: CASTSASQGEAFF.

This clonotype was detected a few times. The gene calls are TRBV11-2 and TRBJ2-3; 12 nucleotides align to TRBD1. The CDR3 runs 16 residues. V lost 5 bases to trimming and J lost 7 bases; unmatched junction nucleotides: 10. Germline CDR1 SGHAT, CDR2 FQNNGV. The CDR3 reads CASSTNRDRGRNTQYF. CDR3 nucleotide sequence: TGTGCCAGCAGCACAAACCGGGACAGGGGGCGGAATACGCAGTATTTT.

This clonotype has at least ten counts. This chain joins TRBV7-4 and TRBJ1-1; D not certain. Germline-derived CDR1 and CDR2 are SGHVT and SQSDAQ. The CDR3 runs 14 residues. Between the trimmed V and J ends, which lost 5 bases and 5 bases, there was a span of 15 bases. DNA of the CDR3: TGTGCCAGCAGCCCACAACAGCGAGATACTGAAGCTTTCTTT. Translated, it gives CASSPQQRDTEAFF.

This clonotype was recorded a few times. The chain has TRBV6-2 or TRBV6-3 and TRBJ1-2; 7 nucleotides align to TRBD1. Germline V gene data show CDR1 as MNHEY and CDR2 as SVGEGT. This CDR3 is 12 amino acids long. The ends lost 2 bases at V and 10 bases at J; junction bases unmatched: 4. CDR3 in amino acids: CASSYEGQIYTF. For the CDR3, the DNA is TGTGCCAGCAGTTACGAGGGACAGATCTACACCTTC.

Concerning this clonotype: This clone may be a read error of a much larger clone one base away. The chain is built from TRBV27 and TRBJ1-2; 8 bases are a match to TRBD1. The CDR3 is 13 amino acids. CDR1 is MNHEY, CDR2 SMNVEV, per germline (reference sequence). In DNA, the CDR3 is TGTGTCAGCGTCGGGCAGGGGGCAAATGGCTACACCTTC. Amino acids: CVSVGQGANGYTF.

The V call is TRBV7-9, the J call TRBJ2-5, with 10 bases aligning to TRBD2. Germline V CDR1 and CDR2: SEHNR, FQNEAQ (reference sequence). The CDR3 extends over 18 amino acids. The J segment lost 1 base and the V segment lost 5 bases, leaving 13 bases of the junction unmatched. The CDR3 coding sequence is TGTGCCAGCAGCCTTTCCCACACTAGCGGGGCAAGCCAAGAGACCCAGTACTTC. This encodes CASSLSHTSGASQETQYF.

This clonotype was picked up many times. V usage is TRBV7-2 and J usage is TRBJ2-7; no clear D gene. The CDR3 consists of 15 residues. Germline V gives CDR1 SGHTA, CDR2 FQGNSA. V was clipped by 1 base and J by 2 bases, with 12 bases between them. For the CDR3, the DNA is TGTGCCAGCAGCTTAGAACTCTCCTCCCCCTACGAGCAGTACTTC. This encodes CASSLELSSPYEQYF.

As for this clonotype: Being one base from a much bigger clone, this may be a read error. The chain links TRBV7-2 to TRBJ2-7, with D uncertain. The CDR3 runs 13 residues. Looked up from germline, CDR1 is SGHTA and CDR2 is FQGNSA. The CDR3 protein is CANSLPSSYEQYF. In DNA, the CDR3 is TGTGCCAACAGCTTACCGAGCTCCTACGAGCAGTACTTC. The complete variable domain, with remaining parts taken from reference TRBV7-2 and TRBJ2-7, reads GAGVSQSPSNKVTEKGKDVELRCDPISGHTALYWYRQSLGQGLEFLIYFQGNSAPDKSGLPSDRFSAERTGGSVSTLTIQRTQQEDSAVYLCANSLPSSYEQYFGPGTRLTVT.

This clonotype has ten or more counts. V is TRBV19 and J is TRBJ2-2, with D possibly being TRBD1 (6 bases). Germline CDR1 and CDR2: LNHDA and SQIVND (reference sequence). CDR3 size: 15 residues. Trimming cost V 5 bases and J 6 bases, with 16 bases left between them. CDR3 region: CASSEDRGIPGELFF. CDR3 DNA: TGTGCCAGTAGTGAGGACAGAGGAATTCCCGGGGAGCTGTTTTTT.

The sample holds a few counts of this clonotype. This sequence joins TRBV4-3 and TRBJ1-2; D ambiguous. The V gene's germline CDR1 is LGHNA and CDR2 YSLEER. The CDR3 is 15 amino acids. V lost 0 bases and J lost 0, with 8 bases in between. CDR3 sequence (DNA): TGCGCCAGCAGCCAAGATTCAGGAGCTAACTATGGCTACACCTTC. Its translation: CASSQDSGANYGYTF.

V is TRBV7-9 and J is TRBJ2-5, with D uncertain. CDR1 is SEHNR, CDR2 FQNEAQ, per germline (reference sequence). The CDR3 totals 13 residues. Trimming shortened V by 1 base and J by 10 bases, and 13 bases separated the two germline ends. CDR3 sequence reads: CASSLGPTFVQYF. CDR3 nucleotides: TGTGCCAGCAGCTTAGGGCCGACCTTCGTCCAGTACTTC. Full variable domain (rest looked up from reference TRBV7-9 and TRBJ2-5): DTGVSQNPRHKITKRGQNVTFRCDPISEHNRLYWYRQTLGQGPEFLTYFQNEAQLEKSRLLSDRFSAERPKGSFSTLEIQRTEQGDSAMYLCASSLGPTFVQYFGPGTRLLVL.

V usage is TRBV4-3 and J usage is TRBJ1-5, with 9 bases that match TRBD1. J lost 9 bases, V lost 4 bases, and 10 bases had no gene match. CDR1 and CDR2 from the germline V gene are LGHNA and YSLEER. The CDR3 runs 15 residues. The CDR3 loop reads CASSPGQGFNGPQHF. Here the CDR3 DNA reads TGCGCCAGCAGCCCGGGACAGGGCTTTAATGGGCCCCAGCATTTT.

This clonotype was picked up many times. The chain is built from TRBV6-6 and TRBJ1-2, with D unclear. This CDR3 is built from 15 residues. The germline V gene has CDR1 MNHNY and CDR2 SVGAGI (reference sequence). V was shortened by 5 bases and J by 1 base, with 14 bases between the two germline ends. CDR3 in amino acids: CASSTSPHDNYGYTF. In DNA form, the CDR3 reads TGTGCCAGCAGTACCTCCCCCCACGATAACTATGGCTACACCTTC.

The CDR3 region has the DNA TGTGCCAGCAGTTTGAGGCCAGCGAGCTTCGAGCAGTACTTC. Its protein is CASSLRPASFEQYF. The genes are TRBV12-3 or TRBV12-4 and TRBJ2-7, with D uncertain. CDR3 length equals 14 residues. Trimming shortened V by 3 bases and J by 6 bases, and 15 bases separated the two germline ends.

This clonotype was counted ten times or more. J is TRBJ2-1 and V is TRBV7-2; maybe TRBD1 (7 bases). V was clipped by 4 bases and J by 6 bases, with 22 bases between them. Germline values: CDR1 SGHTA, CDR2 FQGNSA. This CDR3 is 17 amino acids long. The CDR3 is CASSSPGEGARGNEQFF. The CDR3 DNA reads TGTGCCAGCAGCTCCCCCGGCGAGGGGGCGCGGGGCAATGAGCAGTTCTTC.

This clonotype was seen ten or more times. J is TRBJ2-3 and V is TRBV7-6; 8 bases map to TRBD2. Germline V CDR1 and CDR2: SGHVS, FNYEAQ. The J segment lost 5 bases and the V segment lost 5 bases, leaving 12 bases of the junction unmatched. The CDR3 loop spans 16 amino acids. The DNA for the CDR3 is TGTGCCAGCAGCCCAGAATCCGGGAGGGCCCTAGATACGCAGTATTTT. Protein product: CASSPESGRALDTQYF.

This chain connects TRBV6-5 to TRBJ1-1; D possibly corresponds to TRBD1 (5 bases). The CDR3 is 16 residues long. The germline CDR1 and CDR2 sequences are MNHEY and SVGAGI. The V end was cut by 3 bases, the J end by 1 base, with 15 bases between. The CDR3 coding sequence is TGTGCCAGCAGTTATTCGGGCCGCGGGGGGAACACTGAAGCTTTCTTT. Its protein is CASSYSGRGGNTEAFF.

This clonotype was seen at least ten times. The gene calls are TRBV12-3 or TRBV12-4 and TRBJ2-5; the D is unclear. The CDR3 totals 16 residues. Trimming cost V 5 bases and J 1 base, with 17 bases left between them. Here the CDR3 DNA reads TGTGCCAGCAGTCTTGGGTCCGCAGGTCCCCAAGAGACCCAGTACTTC. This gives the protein CASSLGSAGPQETQYF.

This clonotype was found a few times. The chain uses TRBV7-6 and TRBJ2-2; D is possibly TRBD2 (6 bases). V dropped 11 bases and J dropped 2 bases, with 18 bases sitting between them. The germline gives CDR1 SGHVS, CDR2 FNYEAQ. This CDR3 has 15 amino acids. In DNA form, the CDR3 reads TGTGCCGGACCCCCCACGGGAGTCAACACCGGGGAGCTGTTTTTT. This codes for CAGPPTGVNTGELFF.

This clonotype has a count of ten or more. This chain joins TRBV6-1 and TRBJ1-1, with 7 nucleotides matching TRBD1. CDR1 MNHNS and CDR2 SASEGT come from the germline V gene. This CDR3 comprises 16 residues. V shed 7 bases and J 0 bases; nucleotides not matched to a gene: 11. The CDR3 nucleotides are TGTGCCAGCATTGACAGGGAGATTGCTTTGAACACTGAAGCTTTCTTT. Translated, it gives CASIDREIALNTEAFF.

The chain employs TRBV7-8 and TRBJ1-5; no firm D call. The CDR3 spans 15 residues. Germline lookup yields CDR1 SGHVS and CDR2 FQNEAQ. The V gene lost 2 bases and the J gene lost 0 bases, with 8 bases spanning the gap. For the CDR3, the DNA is TGTGCCAGCAGCTTAAGTCAGTATAGCAATCAGCCCCAGCATTTT. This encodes CASSLSQYSNQPQHF.